This T cell receptor (beta chain) was captured by sequencing in a study of Ad26.COV2.S vaccination and SARS-CoV-2 variants. Study-wide background: Ad26.COV2.S was injected intramuscularly once or twice, 56 days apart. Broader study findings: Individuals receiving vaccine had higher spike-specific TCR breadth than placebo recipients did.

Using immunoSEQ multiplex PCR, the repertoire was profiled, and TCRdb retains in-frame clones only, with some absent. This table has hundreds of thousands of clones, 80% to 90% appearing once. The V end was cut by 4 bases, the J end by 6 bases, with 16 bases between. The CDR3 has 13 amino acids. Germline V lookup: CDR1 GTSNPN, CDR2 SVGIG (reference sequence). Treatment defined: 19 received Ad26.COV2.S at low or high dose, single or two shots; about 5 received placebo; per-sample allocation not given. On day 63 after the first injection, vaccine and placebo recipients gave samples. Immunization relied on an Ad26 vector, which expressed Wuhan-strain SARS-CoV-2 spike. As concerns this clone: Its antigen is currently unknown.

Sequencing was performed on peripheral blood, taken in a trial of Ad26.COV2.S vaccine versus placebo. The TCR comes from a person between 18 and 60 years old who received the Ad26.COV2.S COVID-19 vaccine or a placebo. This chain uses TRBV30 with TRBJ2-7, with D perhaps assigned TRBD1 or TRBD2 (5 bases each). The CDR3 DNA follows: TGTGCCTGGACAAACCGAGCAGGGAGCGAGCAGTACTTC. This translates into CAWTNRAGSEQYF.